This T cell receptor beta chain was captured by sequencing in a study of blood T cell repertoires in COVID-19 (dated by TCRdb to about 2020). About the study as a whole: For ImmuneRACE Cohort 3, a participant was defined as recovered based on two consecutive negative NP/OP PCR tests, clearance by a healthcare professional, or resolution of symptoms. Where HLA class I and class II types were available, the types were taken from metadata supplied by the sample provider, not from assay-based typing. The collaborator samples originated in the United States, Italy and Spain and spanned the acute and convalescent phases of COVID-19. The repertoires were released in a freely available public database intended as a resource for research on the immune response to SARS-CoV-2. Deeply sampled blood TCRbeta repertoires from subjects exposed to, actively infected with, or recovered from COVID-19 were included in the dataset. The prospective study material was composed of cDNA or gDNA derived from T cells, B-cell-depleted T cells, or PBMCs. A de-identified subject ID, COVID-19 status, age in years and sex were almost always included in the sample metadata. The samples were drawn from the first 160 participants of the ongoing ImmuneRACE study and from 950 to 1,500 subjects provided by 6 global collaborators.

Enrolling through a virtual design, the prospective study's participants ranged in age from roughly 18 to 89 years and lived across approximately 25 United States geographic areas. In the prospective study, participants were assigned to cohorts based on the clinical history participants reported in a screening survey and a study questionnaire. Mobile phlebotomists in the prospective study collected whole blood, serum and a nasopharyngeal or oropharyngeal swab from every participant. Participants in the prospective study had the option to provide additional blood draws and questionnaires over an approximately two-month period. Prospective study blood samples were shipped either frozen or at room temperature before DNA extraction. Study-wide conclusions, independent of this receptor: How much clinical and demographic metadata was included differed by source and by participant, and the metadata was provided uncurated.

From the cysteine up to the phenylalanine, the CDR3 has a length of 14 residues. CDR3 DNA only is kept here, 42 bases in frame from base 1. Between the V and J ends, shortened by 9 bases and 2 bases respectively, the junction contains 15 bases. From a lookup of the germline V gene, CDR1 and CDR2 are SNHLY and FYNNEI. TCRbeta CDR3 regions were amplified from genomic DNA using the immunoSEQ Assay, a bias-controlled multiplex PCR. Processing in the source paper ran as follows. Within the assay, amplification of reference gene primers was used to estimate how many nucleated cells each sample contained. Sequence reads were collapsed and filtered to measure the absolute abundance of every unique TCRbeta CDR3 rearrangement. For each sample, productive Simpson clonality was calculated as the square root of Simpson's diversity index across productive rearrangements. The table comes from immuneACCESS by way of TCRdb, which keeps in-frame sequences with V and J called. Part of the clones is missing from these tables; in studies checked, under half for an unresolved V gene and the rest for unknown reasons. From that table come the V and J calls and clone size; the DNA was used to work out D and trimming. Recorded for this sample are about 190,000 clones; about 88% of them occurred a single time. The ten largest clones represent just under 25% of the sample.

This clone was found a few times. The antigen this receptor binds is unknown. No much larger clone is present one base from it, and per-base qualities are unavailable. This receptor was obtained from a woman in her thirties or forties in a cohort exposed to, infected with or recovered from COVID-19 (not recorded which). The sequence joins TRBV2 to TRBJ2-3; the D segment could be TRBD2, given 5 matching bases. Sequencing used PBMCs or T cells enriched from blood (not recorded which). The CDR3 here reads CARGGRRTTDTQYF. DNA sequence: TGTGCCAGGGGCGGACGGAGGACCACAGATACGCAGTATTTT.